These 10 T cell receptor beta chains originate from one sample sequenced in a study of vaccination effects on CD4 cells after COVID-19. No cognate antigen is known for these TCRs. TCRdb's copy holds only in-frame clones and misses some; the assay was immunoSEQ multiplex PCR. The sample records more than 45,000 clones, 60% to 85% being singletons. Having been cultured for ten to eleven days, the cells underwent CD4+ T cell isolation. Material: CD4+ T cells from PBMCs cultured without peptide, obtained before COVID-19 vaccination. All receptors come from a human donor who had a prior SARS-CoV-2 infection.

DNA of the CDR3: TGTGCCAGCTCACCTCTCCAGCCACAAGAGACCCAGTACTTC. This translates into CASSPLQPQETQYF. The chain is built from TRBV18 and TRBJ2-5; no firm D call. CDR1 is KGHSH and CDR2 is LQKENI in the germline V gene. CDR3 length: 14 residues. V lost 3 bases and J 2 bases, leaving 10 bases between the germline ends.

J is TRBJ1-2 and V is TRBV4-2; the D is unclear. Germline-derived CDR1 and CDR2 are LGHNA and YNFKEQ. The CDR3 consists of 17 residues. Trimming left V 0 bases short and J 5 bases short, with 19 bases between. Here the CDR3 DNA reads TGTGCCAGCAGCCAAGACACGGGAACGGTTGACGAGTATGGCTACACCTTC. Protein: CASSQDTGTVDEYGYTF.

The DNA of the CDR3 is TGTGCCTCCTCCGGGGGTTCCTACGAGCAGTACTTC. Protein product: CASSGGSYEQYF. This chain connects TRBV11-3 to TRBJ2-7; possible D gene TRBD2, 6 bases. This CDR3 has 12 amino acids. Trimming removed 11 bases from V and 1 base from J, with 12 bases in between. Germline V gives CDR1 SGHNT, CDR2 YENEEA.

V usage is TRBV5-4 and J usage is TRBJ2-3; D is uncertain. Trimming removed 4 bases from V and 0 bases from J, with 9 bases in between. This CDR3 comprises 14 residues. Germline V gene sequence: CDR1 SGHNT, CDR2 YYREEE (reference sequence). The DNA for the CDR3 is TGTGCCAGCAGCGGGCACCGTAGCACAGATACGCAGTATTTT. It codes for CASSGHRSTDTQYF.

This rearrangement joins TRBV18 to TRBJ2-5, with D tentatively TRBD1 or TRBD2 (6 bases each). The CDR3 extends over 14 amino acids. CDR1 KGHSH and CDR2 LQKENI come from the germline V gene. V lost 3 bases to trimming and J lost 4 bases, with 12 bases between them. CDR3 amino acids: CASSPSGAGETQYF. The CDR3 bases are TGTGCCAGCTCACCTTCGGGGGCGGGAGAGACCCAGTACTTC.

The rearrangement joins TRBV2 to TRBJ2-3; the D call may be TRBD1 or TRBD2 (5 bases each). This CDR3 has 13 amino acids. The germline gives CDR1 SNHLY, CDR2 FYNNEI. V lost 4 bases to trimming and J lost 1 base, with 6 bases between them. This chain's CDR3 is CASSGDGTDTQYF. Written as DNA, the CDR3 is TGTGCCAGCAGTGGGGACGGCACAGATACGCAGTATTTT.

The chain joins TRBV24-1 to TRBJ2-2; D gene unclear. Germline lookup yields CDR1 KGHDR and CDR2 SFDVKD. This CDR3 is built from 14 residues. V dropped 4 bases and J dropped 14 bases, with 19 bases sitting between them. The CDR3 spells CATSDPRAPQSLFF. CDR3 DNA: TGTGCCACCAGTGACCCTCGGGCCCCACAGAGCCTGTTTTTT.

CDR3: CASSLGDYNTQYF. The DNA of the CDR3 is TGTGCCAGCAGCTTAGGGGACTACAATACGCAGTATTTT. This chain joins TRBV11-3 and TRBJ2-3; 7 bases map to TRBD2. CDR1 is SGHNT and CDR2 is YENEEA in the germline V gene. CDR3 length: 13 amino acids. The ends lost 1 base at V and 7 bases at J; junction bases unmatched: 2.

The rearrangement uses TRBV15 and TRBJ2-5, with D hard to call. Germline lookup yields CDR1 LNHNV and CDR2 YYDKDF (reference sequence). V dropped 1 base and J dropped 7 bases, with 13 bases sitting between them. This CDR3 region has 14 residues. This chain's CDR3 is CATSRVLQAGTQYF. The DNA of the CDR3 is TGTGCCACCAGCAGAGTGTTGCAAGCAGGGACCCAGTACTTC.

The chain has TRBV6-2 or TRBV6-3 and TRBJ2-2; TRBD1 matches at 8 bases. Germline V gives CDR1 MNHEY, CDR2 SVGEGT. The ends lost 5 bases at V and 5 bases at J; junction bases unmatched: 4. The CDR3 sequence is 14 residues long. CDR3 coding DNA: TGTGCCAGCAGTCGGAGACAGGGGACCGGGGAGCTGTTTTTT. The encoded protein is CASSRRQGTGELFF.